Each of the 13 T cell receptor beta chains below was sequenced from the same sample in a study of blood T cells in healthy people across ages. Primers used in a second PCR of about 7 to 11 cycles were a sample-barcoded 5' primer and a J-beta primer mix. Via MiXCR, TCRdb re-called the 5' RACE reads, giving one row per CDR3 protein. The sample shows around 1.5 million distinct CDR3 sequences, around 35% of them seen only once. Sequenced sample: blood. Receptors were obtained from a woman in her twenties or thirties in good health.

This sequence joins TRBV7-2 and TRBJ1-1; 7 bases match TRBD1. Germline trimming cut 3 bases from V and 6 bases from J; bases unmatched to any gene: 4. Germline CDR1 reads SGHTA; CDR2 reads FQGNSA. The CDR3 extends over 13 amino acids. The CDR3 DNA is TGTGCCAGCAGCTTTGGACAGGCCTCTGAAGCTTTCTTT. It specifies CASSFGQASEAFF. The entire variable domain, with the rest obtained from reference TRBV7-2 and TRBJ1-1, is as follows: GAGVSQSPSNKVTEKGKDVELRCDPISGHTALYWYRQSLGQGLEFLIYFQGNSAPDKSGLPSDRFSAERTGGSVSTLTIQRTQQEDSAVYLCASSFGQASEAFFGQGTRLTVV.

Details on this clonotype: A read error is possible here, since a much larger clone lies one base away. The chain couples TRBV4-1 to TRBJ2-3, with TRBD2 matching 7 bases. The CDR3 loop spans 17 amino acids. The V segment lost 2 bases and the J segment 4 bases; nucleotides outside the gene matches: 12. From germline, CDR1 is MGHRA and CDR2 YSYEKL. CDR3 nucleotides: TGCGCCAGCAGCCAACGTCTAGCGGCACTTAGCGCAGATACGCAGTATTTT. It is translated as CASSQRLAALSADTQYF.

Concerning this clonotype: A clone one base away is much larger, so this may be a read error. The chain uses TRBV3-1 and TRBJ2-7; D is ambiguous. The ends were cut back, 0 bases at V and 0 bases at J, with 9 bases in the middle. The CDR3 covers 15 residues. CDR1 and CDR2 (germline): LGHDT, YNNKEL (reference sequence). Written as DNA, the CDR3 is TGTGCCAGCAGCCAAGACTTCCTGCCCTCCTACGAGCAGTACTTC. It translates to CASSQDFLPSYEQYF.

This chain uses TRBV20-1 with TRBJ1-2, with D hard to call. V was shortened by 0 bases and J by 4 bases, with 6 bases between the two germline ends. The CDR3 has 12 residues. The germline CDR1 and CDR2 sequences are DFQATT and SNEGSKA (reference sequence). In nucleotides, the CDR3 is TGCAGTGCTAGAGAGTACAGCTATGGCTACACCTTC. This codes for CSAREYSYGYTF.

The chain is built from TRBV6-1 and TRBJ2-3; D is perhaps TRBD1 (6 bases). CDR1 and CDR2 from the germline V gene are MNHNS and SASEGT. CDR3 length equals 17 residues. Trimming stripped 2 bases from V and 6 bases from J, with 21 bases between. CDR3 region: CASSELGQYFFEDTQYF. CDR3 sequence (DNA): TGTGCCAGCAGTGAACTTGGACAGTATTTCTTTGAGGATACGCAGTATTTT.

The chain links TRBV30 to TRBJ1-6; D might be TRBD1 (6 bases). This CDR3 region has 14 residues. Trimming took off 3 bases at V and 7 bases at J, with 13 bases between the two ends. Germline CDR1 reads GTSNPN; CDR2 reads SVGIG (reference sequence). The CDR3 nucleotides read TGTGCCTGGAGGGCAGGGGTTAGAAATTCACCCCTCCACTTT. Its translation is CAWRAGVRNSPLHF.

The chain combines TRBV19 with TRBJ2-1, with D possibly matching TRBD1 (6 bases). This CDR3 is 17 amino acids long. Germline assignment: CDR1 LNHDA and CDR2 SQIVND (reference sequence). The germline V and J ends were trimmed by 6 bases and 3 bases, with 21 bases remaining between them. The CDR3 nucleotides are TGTGCCAGTAGCCGACGCTTGCAGGGGATCAGCTACAATGAGCAGTTCTTC. Translating it yields CASSRRLQGISYNEQFF.

This clonotype was seen a handful of times. This rearrangement joins TRBV4-1 to TRBJ2-7, with 7 bases fitting TRBD1. Germline V gene sequence: CDR1 MGHRA, CDR2 YSYEKL. V gave up 3 bases and J gave up 2 bases; unmatched junction bases: 13. This CDR3 is built from 17 residues. CDR3 sequence reads: CASSHFTGAKTTYEQYF. Here the CDR3 DNA reads TGCGCCAGCAGCCATTTTACAGGGGCGAAAACAACCTACGAGCAGTACTTC.

DNA of the CDR3: TGCGCCAGCAGCTTGGCCGCGAACTACGAGCAGTACTTC. It translates to CASSLAANYEQYF. The gene calls are TRBV5-1 and TRBJ2-7, with no clear D. CDR3 length: 13 residues. V was trimmed by 0 bases and J by 3 bases, leaving 7 bases between them. Germline values: CDR1 SGHRS, CDR2 YFSETQ. The complete variable domain, with remaining parts taken from reference TRBV5-1 and TRBJ2-7, reads KAGVTQTPRYLIKTRGQQVTLSCSPISGHRSVSWYQQTPGQGLQFLFEYFSETQRNKGNFPGRFSGRQFSNSRSEMNVSTLELGDSALYLCASSLAANYEQYFGPGTRLTVT.

The rearrangement joins TRBV7-3 to TRBJ1-2; possible D gene TRBD1, 5 bases. The CDR3 runs to 14 residues. Germline CDR1 is SGHTA and CDR2 is FQGTGA. V gave up 0 bases and J gave up 10 bases, with 15 bases separating them. The CDR3 reads CASSLTGPGGDYTF. The CDR3 DNA follows: TGTGCCAGCAGCTTAACTGGGCCCGGAGGGGACTACACCTTC.

The J gene is TRBJ1-6, the V gene TRBV5-1; 8 nucleotides agree with TRBD1. CDR1 is SGHRS, CDR2 YFSETQ, per germline. Unmatched junction bases numbered 10, after V lost 2 bases and J lost 9 bases. The CDR3 totals 16 residues. The CDR3 here is CASSFLTGDVGSPLHF. The CDR3 DNA follows: TGCGCCAGCAGCTTCCTGACAGGGGATGTAGGTTCACCCCTCCACTTT.

This clonotype was recorded at least ten times. The chain carries TRBV10-2 and TRBJ2-7; the match to TRBD2 covers 8 bases. The CDR3 sequence is 13 residues long. V dropped 8 bases and J dropped 1; count of bases not matched to a gene: 4. Looked up from germline, CDR1 is WSHSY and CDR2 is SAAADI. The CDR3 nucleotides read TGCGCCAGCGAACAGCGGGAGTCCTACGAGCAGTACTTC. Protein product: CASEQRESYEQYF.

The V and J genes are TRBV24-1 and TRBJ2-5, with D unresolved. Germline lookup yields CDR1 KGHDR and CDR2 SFDVKD. The CDR3 consists of 16 residues. V dropped 4 bases and J dropped 2 bases, with 16 bases sitting between them. CDR3 nucleotide sequence: TGTGCCACCAGTGACCCTACGGCAGGCGGACAAGAGACCCAGTACTTC. Translated, it gives CATSDPTAGGQETQYF.